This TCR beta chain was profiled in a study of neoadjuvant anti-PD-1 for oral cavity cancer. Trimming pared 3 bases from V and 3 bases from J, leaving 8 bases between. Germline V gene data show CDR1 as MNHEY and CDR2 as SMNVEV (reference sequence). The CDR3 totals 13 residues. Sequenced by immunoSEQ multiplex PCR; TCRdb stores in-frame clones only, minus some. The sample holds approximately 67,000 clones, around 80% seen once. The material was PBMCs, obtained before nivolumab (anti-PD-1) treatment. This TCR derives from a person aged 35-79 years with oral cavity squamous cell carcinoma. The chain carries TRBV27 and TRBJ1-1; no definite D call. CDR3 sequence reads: CASSFQWDTEAFF. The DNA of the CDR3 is TGTGCCAGCAGTTTCCAGTGGGACACTGAAGCTTTCTTT.